A single sample is the source of the 27 T cell receptor beta chains below, sequenced in a study of metastatic and nonmetastatic thyroid tumors. No treatment had been given to any patient before thyroid surgery. TCRdb reassembled clones from the PCR reads with MiXCR. Of about 32,000 clones listed, approximately 20% are singletons. Sequenced sample: blood. The receptors shown here come from a female donor with papillary thyroid cancer or a benign thyroid nodule (not recorded which). Some clones in this sample may be carry-over from other donors' samples.

As concerns this clone: One end of the junction fails to match germline, which may point to a read error. The gene calls are TRBV20-1 and TRBJ2-3; perhaps TRBD2 as D (7 bases). The CDR3 runs 15 residues. Germline CDR1 is DFQATT and CDR2 is SNEGSKA (reference sequence). The CDR3 coding sequence is TGCAGTGGAGAGGGGGAGGGCCGGGGAACAGATACACAGTATTTT. This translates into CSGEGEGRGTDTQYF.

This clone was recorded at least ten times. The V gene is TRBV19, the J gene TRBJ2-3; D remains ambiguous. V lost 11 bases to trimming and J lost 2 bases, with 14 bases between them. The CDR3 covers 13 residues. The germline V gene has CDR1 LNHDA and CDR2 SQIVND (reference sequence). The CDR3 region is CAFYDPFTDTQYF. Here the CDR3 DNA reads TGTGCCTTCTACGACCCCTTCACAGATACGCAGTATTTT.

This clone has a handful of counts. The chain couples TRBV7-6 to TRBJ2-1; unclear D gene. The ends were cut back, 6 bases at V and 5 bases at J, with 8 bases in the middle. CDR3 length: 12 amino acids. Germline V gene lookup returns CDR1 SGHVS and CDR2 FNYEAQ. The CDR3 DNA follows: TGTGCCAGCAGTCCTTCAAACAATGAGCAGTTCTTC. Amino acids: CASSPSNNEQFF.

This clone has just a few counts. The rearrangement links TRBV2 to TRBJ1-2, with D uncertain. This CDR3 region has 13 residues. Germline assignment: CDR1 SNHLY and CDR2 FYNNEI. Trimming removed 7 bases from V and 7 bases from J, with 16 bases in between. The CDR3 DNA follows: TGTGCCAGCACCGAGGCGTCGGGGTTTGGCTACACCTTC. It codes for CASTEASGFGYTF.

By share, this clone ranks as medium-sized. V and J are TRBV28 and TRBJ1-1; tentatively, D is TRBD1 (5 bases). There are 12 residues in the CDR3. Trimming stripped 6 bases from V and 3 bases from J, with 8 bases between. Germline V gene lookup returns CDR1 MDHEN and CDR2 SYDVKM. This CDR3 is CASRLGDTEAFF. The CDR3 nucleotides read TGTGCCAGCAGGCTAGGGGACACTGAAGCTTTCTTT.

This sequence joins TRBV18 and TRBJ2-2, with 12 nucleotides matching TRBD2. Germline V CDR1 and CDR2: KGHSH, LQKENI. This CDR3 contains 21 residues. V was clipped by 2 bases and J by 0 bases; unmatched bases: 13. CDR3 loop: CASSPSRPGLAGHSNTGELFF. For the CDR3, the DNA is TGTGCCAGCTCACCATCACGTCCGGGACTAGCGGGCCATTCGAACACCGGGGAGCTGTTTTTT.

This clone has at least ten counts. The genes are TRBV6-5 and TRBJ2-3, with D maybe TRBD1 (6 bases). The CDR3 runs to 15 residues. Germline CDR1 and CDR2: MNHEY and SVGAGI. Trimming pared 3 bases from V and 2 bases from J, leaving 12 bases between. CDR3 sequence reads: CASSYRAGDTDTQYF. DNA of the CDR3: TGTGCCAGCAGTTATAGGGCAGGGGACACAGATACGCAGTATTTT.

This clone was counted many times. The chain joins TRBV5-1 to TRBJ1-3; 7 bases map to TRBD1. This CDR3 region has 14 residues. The germline V gene has CDR1 SGHRS and CDR2 YFSETQ. V dropped 3 bases and J dropped 4; count of bases not matched to a gene: 4. As DNA, the CDR3 is TGCGCCAGCAGCTCGACAGGGTTCGGAAACACCATATATTTT. Translation: CASSSTGFGNTIYF.

In its sample, this clone was seen many times. This chain uses TRBV20-1 with TRBJ2-7, with 10 bases fitting TRBD2. V lost 1 base and J lost 1; bases outside the gene matches: 1. The CDR3 has 14 residues. Germline V gives CDR1 DFQATT, CDR2 SNEGSKA (reference sequence). This chain's CDR3 is CSARVLAGSYEQYF. Here the CDR3 DNA reads TGCAGTGCTAGAGTACTAGCGGGGTCCTACGAGCAGTACTTC.

This clone was counted many times. V usage is TRBV20-1 and J usage is TRBJ1-1, with unresolved D. The CDR3 is 16 residues long. In germline, CDR1 is DFQATT, CDR2 SNEGSKA (reference sequence). V lost 0 bases and J lost 3, with 17 bases in between. The CDR3 DNA reads as TGCAGTGCTAGAGATTGGAAGGGTGGAGCGGACACTGAAGCTTTCTTT. The encoded protein is CSARDWKGGADTEAFF.

The rearrangement uses TRBV5-1 and TRBJ1-5, with 11 bases fitting TRBD1. The CDR3 consists of 15 residues. V shed 4 bases and J 8 bases; nucleotides not matched to a gene: 8. Germline-derived CDR1 and CDR2 are SGHRS and YFSETQ. CDR3 DNA: TGCGCCAGCAGCCACGGACAGGGGGCAGGTAAGCCCCAGCATTTT. Translation gives CASSHGQGAGKPQHF.

There are many counts of this clone. Just one base apart from a much larger clone, this may be a read error. This sequence joins TRBV2 and TRBJ1-5; tentative D call: TRBD1 (5 bases). This CDR3 is 17 amino acids long. Trimming removed 0 bases at V and 1 base at J, with 13 bases between. CDR1 and CDR2 (germline): SNHLY, FYNNEI. CDR3 sequence (DNA): TGTGCCAGCAGTGAAGCGGGGGGACGGGGGAGCAATCAGCCCCAGCATTTT. Protein: CASSEAGGRGSNQPQHF. The full variable domain, its missing parts supplied by reference TRBV2 and TRBJ1-5, is EPEVTQTPSHQVTQMGQEVILRCVPISNHLYFYWYRQILGQKVEFLVSFYNNEISEKSEIFDDQFSVERPDGSNFTLKIRSTKLEDSAMYFCASSEAGGRGSNQPQHFGDGTRLSIL.

By share, this clone ranks as medium-sized. The rearrangement uses TRBV10-1 and TRBJ1-1; 12 bases fit TRBD1. CDR1 WNHNN and CDR2 SYGVQD come from the germline V gene (reference sequence). This CDR3 spans 16 amino acids. The J segment lost 4 bases and the V segment lost 3 bases, leaving 6 bases of the junction unmatched. The CDR3, as DNA: TGCGCCAGCAGTGAAGGGGACAGGGGGCCTGCCACTGAAGCTTTCTTT. This translates into CASSEGDRGPATEAFF.

This clone has a count of ten or more. The same CDR3 arises from other DNA sequences in this sample as well. The rearrangement joins TRBV6-4 to TRBJ2-2; 10 bases agree with TRBD2. J gave up 3 bases and V 5 bases, and 6 bases lay outside the gene matches. The CDR3 has 16 amino acids. CDR1 MRHNA and CDR2 SNTAGT come from the germline V gene. The CDR3 DNA reads TGTGCCAGCAGTTCAATAGCGGGAGGTCACACCGGGGAGCTGTTTTTT. Translating gives CASSSIAGGHTGELFF.

In the case of this clone: This may be a read error, as it is one base from a much larger clone. The chain is built from TRBV5-1 and TRBJ2-7; D is tentatively TRBD1 or TRBD2 (5 bases each). The CDR3 runs to 14 residues. Germline CDR1 reads SGHRS; CDR2 reads YFSETQ. CDR3 DNA sequence: TGCGCCAGCAGTATCCGGGACGGCCCCTACGAGCATTACTTC. Its protein product is CASSIRDGPYEHYF. Complete variable domain (other parts from reference TRBV5-1 and TRBJ2-7): KAGVTQTPRYLIKTRGQQVTLSCSPISGHRSVSWYQQTPGQGLQFLFEYFSETQRNKGNFPGRFSGRQFSNSRSEMNVSTLELGDSALYLCASSIRDGPYEHYFGPGTRLTVT.

This clone was observed at least ten times. V gene TRBV24-1 combines with J gene TRBJ2-7, with a weak D call TRBD1 (6 bases). CDR1 is KGHDR, CDR2 SFDVKD, per germline. V was pared by 4 bases and J by 2 bases, with 11 bases between. The CDR3 has 14 residues. CDR3 region: CATSDSGTPYEQYF. The CDR3 DNA sequence: TGTGCCACCAGTGACTCCGGGACACCCTACGAGCAGTACTTC.

Within the sample, this clone is medium-sized (0.01 to 0.1%). Here the CDR3 DNA reads TGTGCCAGCACTCGGGGAGGGAACTACGAGCAGTACTTC. As protein: CASTRGGNYEQYF. The chain has TRBV28 and TRBJ2-7; 7 positions agree with TRBD2. Trimming cost V 7 bases and J 3 bases; bases outside gene matches: 6. CDR3 length: 13 residues. Germline CDR1 reads MDHEN; CDR2 reads SYDVKM.

Ten or more counts support this clone. The chain joins TRBV5-1 to TRBJ1-2; 8 nucleotides align to TRBD1. This CDR3 has 15 amino acids. The V and J ends lost 4 bases and 6 bases, in that order; junction bases with no gene match: 11. Germline V lookup: CDR1 SGHRS, CDR2 YFSETQ. Written as DNA, the CDR3 is TGCGCCAGCAGCCATGGACAGGGTCTAGATGATGGCTACACCTTC. This codes for CASSHGQGLDDGYTF.

The sample holds many counts of this clone. The chain joins TRBV6-1 to TRBJ2-4; D perhaps matches TRBD1 (6 bases). Trimming removed 6 bases from V and 12 bases from J, with 12 bases in between. Germline CDR1 is MNHNS and CDR2 is SASEGT. The CDR3 length is 11 residues. DNA of the CDR3: TGTGCCAGCAGCCATGGGGGCGCTCAGTACTTC. It yields the protein CASSHGGAQYF.

This clone was counted between two and nine times. One end of the junction fails to match germline, which may point to a read error. The chain employs TRBV28 and TRBJ1-6, with D unresolved. CDR1 and CDR2 (germline): MDHEN, SYDVKM. This CDR3 has 18 residues. The DNA of the CDR3 is TGCGCCAGCAGTTCAAGGGCCCGTCTGATCTCCTATAATTCACCCCTCCACTTT. Amino acids: CASSSRARLISYNSPLHF.

This clone showed up many times. V usage is TRBV18 and J usage is TRBJ2-7, with TRBD2 matching over 7 bases. Looked up from germline, CDR1 is KGHSH and CDR2 is LQKENI. V was pared by 3 bases and J by 3 bases, with 11 bases of the junction left unmatched. This CDR3 region has 16 residues. CDR3 sequence: CASSPPRGRDLYEQYF. The CDR3, as DNA: TGTGCCAGCTCACCTCCCCGGGGGAGGGACCTCTACGAGCAGTACTTC.

In this sample, this clone turned up many times. The genes are TRBV6-1 and TRBJ1-4, with 9 positions matching TRBD1. V shed 5 bases, J shed 7 bases, and the junction held 8 bases outside the gene matches. The CDR3 sequence is 15 residues long. Germline CDR1 is MNHNS and CDR2 is SASEGT. The CDR3 spells CASSPGTGKVEKLFF. In DNA, the CDR3 is TGTGCCAGCAGTCCTGGGACAGGGAAGGTTGAAAAACTGTTTTTT.

The rearrangement links TRBV3-1 to TRBJ2-7, with no clear D. CDR3 length: 12 amino acids. Germline CDR1 reads LGHDT; CDR2 reads YNNKEL (reference sequence). V was trimmed by 1 base and J by 4 bases, leaving 5 bases between them. This CDR3 is CASSQVMYEQYV. The DNA of the CDR3 is TGTGCCAGCAGCCAAGTCATGTACGAGCAGTACGTC.

At least ten counts were recorded for this clone. In DNA form, the CDR3 reads TGTGCCAGCAGTGAAATACAGGGGGCTAGCGTCCTTTATGAAAAACTGTTTTTT. Protein sequence: CASSEIQGASVLYEKLFF. The chain uses TRBV6-1 and TRBJ1-4, with TRBD1 matching 9 bases. The V and J ends lost 2 bases and 6 bases, in that order; junction bases with no gene match: 13. This CDR3 has 18 residues. CDR1 is MNHNS and CDR2 is SASEGT in the germline V gene.

This clone has ten or more counts. The chain combines TRBV25-1 with TRBJ1-1; TRBD1 is a possible D gene (6 bases). Germline loops: CDR1 MGHDK, CDR2 SYGVNS. Trimming shortened V by 8 bases and J by 4 bases, and 14 bases separated the two germline ends. This CDR3 contains 13 residues. The CDR3 protein is CASPERGITEAFF. The CDR3 DNA reads TGTGCCAGCCCAGAAAGGGGGATCACTGAAGCTTTCTTT. Supplemented by reference TRBV25-1 and TRBJ1-1, the full variable domain reads EADIYQTPRYLVIGTGKKITLECSQTMGHDKMYWYQQDPGMELHLIHYSYGVNSTEKGDLSSESTVSRIRTEHFPLTLESARPSHTSQYLCASPERGITEAFFGQGTRLTVV.

The V gene is TRBV5-4, the J gene TRBJ2-7, with TRBD2 matching over 15 bases. The CDR3 length is 16 residues. The V gene's germline CDR1 is SGHNT and CDR2 YYREEE (reference sequence). The J segment lost 7 bases and the V segment lost 3 bases, leaving 8 bases of the junction unmatched. The CDR3 protein is CASSSKGLAGGGEQYF. CDR3 DNA sequence: TGTGCCAGCAGCTCCAAGGGACTAGCGGGAGGTGGAGAGCAGTACTTC.

Many counts were recorded for this clone. The chain couples TRBV7-6 to TRBJ1-4, with D perhaps TRBD1 (5 bases). V dropped 1 base and J dropped 4 bases, with 10 bases sitting between them. Germline V lookup: CDR1 SGHVS, CDR2 FNYEAQ. This CDR3 has 15 residues. DNA for the CDR3: TGTGCCAGCAGCTTAGGTGGGGCTCGTAATGAAAAACTGTTTTTT. Amino acids: CASSLGGARNEKLFF.